The 16 T cell receptor beta chains below all came from one sample that was sequenced in a study of shared clonotypes between healthy human individuals. Using immunoSEQ multiplex PCR, the repertoire was profiled, and TCRdb retains in-frame clones only, with some absent. The sample carries approximately 2.1 million clones, over 85% recorded once. What was sequenced was naive CD4+ T cells from PBMCs. Stated subset: CD45RA+ positively selected. The receptors were sampled from a man aged 18 to 35 in good health. Some clones in this sample may be carry-over from other donors' samples.

This rearrangement joins TRBV6-1 to TRBJ2-5, with D perhaps TRBD2 (7 bases). Germline V gene sequence: CDR1 MNHNS, CDR2 SASEGT. The CDR3 has 14 residues. Deletions cut 7 bases from V and 2 bases from J, with 14 bases between. In DNA, the CDR3 is TGTGCCAGCAAAAGGAGGGGGGGACAAGAGACCCAGTACTTC. Translated, it gives CASKRRGGQETQYF.

The chain carries TRBV9 and TRBJ2-7; 7 nucleotides agree with TRBD1. Germline values: CDR1 SGDLS, CDR2 YYNGEE. This CDR3 contains 13 residues. V trimming: 3 bases; J trimming: 4 bases; junction bases outside the gene matches: 4. The CDR3, as DNA: TGTGCCAGCAGCGGTGGGACAGATTACGAGCAGTACTTC. Amino acids: CASSGGTDYEQYF. Drawing the rest from reference TRBV9 and TRBJ2-7, the complete variable domain is DSGVTQTPKHLITATGQRVTLRCSPRSGDLSVYWYQQSLDQGLQFLIQYYNGEERAKGNILERFSAQQFPDLHSELNLSSLELGDSALYFCASSGGTDYEQYFGPGTRLTVT.

The gene calls are TRBV10-2 and TRBJ1-3; a weak D match, TRBD1 (6 bases). V was clipped by 0 bases and J by 0 bases, with 15 bases between them. The CDR3 is 18 residues long. Germline CDR1 WSHSY, CDR2 SAAADI. The CDR3 here is CASSESHGGWSSGNTIYF. The DNA for the CDR3 is TGCGCCAGCAGTGAGTCGCACGGGGGCTGGAGCTCTGGAAACACCATATATTTT.

A note on this clone: The same CDR3 arises from other DNA sequences in this sample as well. V is TRBV9 and J is TRBJ2-6; a possible D gene is TRBD1 (6 bases). Between the trimmed V and J ends, which lost 2 bases and 2 bases, there was a span of 8 bases. Germline V CDR1 and CDR2: SGDLS, YYNGEE. This CDR3 spans 15 amino acids. CDR3 amino acids: CASSVAGAGANVLTF. CDR3 coding DNA: TGTGCCAGCAGCGTGGCAGGGGCTGGGGCCAACGTCCTGACTTTC.

The chain has TRBV29-1 and TRBJ1-1, with D unclear. CDR3 size: 12 residues. With 4 bases removed from V and 4 bases from J, the gap between germline ends came to 10 bases. CDR1 SQVTM and CDR2 ANQGSEA come from the germline V gene. CDR3 nucleotides: TGCAGCGTTGGGGGTTCGAGCACTGAAGCTTTCTTT. This codes for CSVGGSSTEAFF.

V and J are TRBV5-1 and TRBJ2-5; D remains unclear. Looked up from germline, CDR1 is SGHRS and CDR2 is YFSETQ. The V end lost 1 base, the J end lost 3 bases, and 7 bases lay between the germline ends. The CDR3 has 13 residues. CDR3 residues: CASSLNAKETQYF. CDR3 nucleotides: TGCGCCAGCAGCTTGAATGCGAAAGAGACCCAGTACTTC.

This chain uses TRBV6-6 with TRBJ2-7; 8 nucleotides agree with TRBD2. Germline assignment: CDR1 MNHNY and CDR2 SVGAGI (reference sequence). The CDR3 covers 13 residues. J lost 0 bases, V lost 7 bases, and 2 bases had no gene match. The CDR3 here is CASTREVSYEQYF. CDR3 in DNA: TGTGCCAGCACGCGGGAGGTCTCCTACGAGCAGTACTTC.

The V call is TRBV7-3, the J call TRBJ2-3; 10 bases align to TRBD1. Germline lookup yields CDR1 SGHTA and CDR2 FQGTGA. V gave up 5 bases and J gave up 7 bases; unmatched junction bases: 9. The CDR3 spans 15 residues. CDR3 bases: TGTGCCAGCAGCCGCGAGACAGGGGGCCCAAATACGCAGTATTTT. It yields the protein CASSRETGGPNTQYF.

The chain uses TRBV2 and TRBJ2-5, with D perhaps TRBD1 (6 bases). Germline V gives CDR1 SNHLY, CDR2 FYNNEI. The CDR3 sequence is 15 residues long. V lost 4 bases and J 4 bases, leaving 16 bases between the germline ends. The CDR3 nucleotides are TGTGCCAGCAGTGGGGATAGGGTAGGGGGAGAGACCCAGTACTTC. It specifies CASSGDRVGGETQYF.

Notes on this clone: The same CDR3 is also encoded by other DNA sequences in this sample. The chain has TRBV5-1 and TRBJ2-6; the D is unclear. CDR1 and CDR2 from the germline V gene are SGHRS and YFSETQ. V dropped 6 bases and J dropped 0 bases, with 7 bases sitting between them. The CDR3 is 14 amino acids. The CDR3 is CASTPGSGANVLTF. In nucleotides, the CDR3 is TGCGCCAGCACCCCCGGCTCTGGGGCCAACGTCCTGACTTTC.

The rearrangement uses TRBV18 and TRBJ2-2; D unclear. Germline assignment: CDR1 KGHSH and CDR2 LQKENI. Trimming shortened V by 2 bases and J by 2 bases, and 9 bases separated the two germline ends. The CDR3 is 15 residues long. CDR3: CASSPVRVNTGELFF. The CDR3 DNA reads TGTGCCAGCTCACCAGTTCGAGTCAACACCGGGGAGCTGTTTTTT.

The chain links TRBV7-9 to TRBJ2-2; 11 bases are shared with TRBD2. Germline-derived CDR1 and CDR2 are SEHNR and FQNEAQ (reference sequence). The CDR3 runs 18 residues. Germline trimming cut 6 bases from V and 1 base from J; bases unmatched to any gene: 10. This chain's CDR3 is CASSFGLAGGWNTGELFF. CDR3 in DNA: TGTGCCAGCAGTTTCGGCCTAGCGGGAGGCTGGAACACCGGGGAGCTGTTTTTT.

This clone was observed a few times. The J gene is TRBJ1-1, the V gene TRBV18; D gene unclear. The CDR3 is 16 residues long. Trimming took 3 bases from V and 0 from J, leaving 14 bases between them. The germline V gene has CDR1 KGHSH and CDR2 LQKENI. The CDR3 is CASSPEMRTMNTEAFF. In nucleotides, the CDR3 is TGTGCCAGCTCACCCGAAATGAGGACCATGAACACTGAAGCTTTCTTT. Looking up the rest from reference TRBV18 and TRBJ1-1 gives the full variable domain: NAGVMQNPRHLVRRRGQEARLRCSPMKGHSHVYWYRQLPEEGLKFMVYLQKENIIDESGMPKERFSAEFPKEGPSILRIQQVVRGDSAAYFCASSPEMRTMNTEAFFGQGTRLTVV.

V gene TRBV5-8 combines with J gene TRBJ2-5; perhaps TRBD2 as D (5 bases). This CDR3 spans 15 amino acids. V lost 1 base and J lost 1, with 11 bases in between. CDR1 and CDR2 (germline): SGHTS, YDEGEE. This chain's CDR3 is CASSLNRGIQETQYF. The CDR3 DNA sequence: TGTGCCAGCAGCTTGAACAGAGGGATCCAAGAGACCCAGTACTTC.

As for this clone: Other DNA variants within this sample encode the same CDR3. The rearrangement uses TRBV5-1 and TRBJ1-2; TRBD1 matches 7 bases. CDR1 is SGHRS and CDR2 is YFSETQ in the germline V gene. After removal of 2 bases from V and 6 bases from J, the junction contained 1 base not matched to a gene. The CDR3 is 12 amino acids. As DNA, the CDR3 is TGCGCCAGCAGCTTAGACAGGGATGGCTACACCTTC. This translates into CASSLDRDGYTF.

To note about this clone: The same CDR3 also results from other DNA sequences found in this sample. The gene calls are TRBV9 and TRBJ2-7; 10 bases match TRBD2. Germline lookup yields CDR1 SGDLS and CDR2 YYNGEE. CDR3 length equals 13 residues. Trimming cost V 0 bases and J 6 bases; bases outside gene matches: 0. CDR3 nucleotide sequence: TGTGCCAGCAGCGTAGTAGCGGGAGGCGAGCAGTACTTC. Translated: CASSVVAGGEQYF.